What follows are 16 T cell receptor beta chains derived from one specimen sequenced in a study of cytomegalovirus exposure and HLA in healthy donors. Vbeta (60) and Jbeta (13) primers were used in the PCR. Produced via immunoSEQ multiplex PCR; TCRdb's table is partial and in-frame only. Of about 160,000 clones in the sample, roughly 80% are singletons; the top ten hold approximately 6.5%. Specimen: PBMCs. The receptors derive from a male donor in good health and CMV-seropositive.

In its sample, this clone was seen a few times. The genes are TRBV6-4 and TRBJ2-3, with 9 bases that match TRBD2. CDR3 length equals 16 residues. Trimming took 6 bases from V and 0 from J; bases not matched to a gene: 7. Germline-derived CDR1 and CDR2 are MRHNA and SNTAGT. CDR3 DNA: TGTGCCAGCAGCCTAACGGCGGGAGGGAGCACAGATACGCAGTATTTT. This codes for CASSLTAGGSTDTQYF.

The V gene is TRBV5-1, the J gene TRBJ2-2, with a possible D match to TRBD1 (6 bases). The V and J ends lost 3 bases and 1 base respectively, with 13 bases between them. The CDR3 consists of 16 residues. Germline V gene lookup returns CDR1 SGHRS and CDR2 YFSETQ. CDR3 amino acids: CASSSAGALNTGELFF. The CDR3 DNA sequence: TGCGCCAGCAGCTCCGCAGGGGCCCTGAACACCGGGGAGCTGTTTTTT.

As to this clone: The junction does not match germline at one end; this may be a read error. The genes are TRBV2 and TRBJ2-3; TRBD2 aligns across 8 bases. Germline V lookup: CDR1 SNHLY, CDR2 FYNNEI. The CDR3 contains 14 residues. CDR3 coding DNA: TGTGCCGGCAGACCCTCGGGAGGGCTAAATACGCAGTATTTT. Translation: CAGRPSGGLNTQYF.

This chain joins TRBV5-1 and TRBJ2-5; D possibly corresponds to TRBD1 (5 bases). The CDR3 totals 14 residues. Germline CDR1 SGHRS, CDR2 YFSETQ. V lost 1 base and J 11 bases, leaving 18 bases between the germline ends. CDR3 coding DNA: TGCGCCAGCAGCTTGCGTCAGGGTGTGGTAGAGCAGTACTTC. Translating gives CASSLRQGVVEQYF. Combining the CDR3 with reference TRBV5-1 and TRBJ2-5 gives the whole variable domain KAGVTQTPRYLIKTRGQQVTLSCSPISGHRSVSWYQQTPGQGLQFLFEYFSETQRNKGNFPGRFSGRQFSNSRSEMNVSTLELGDSALYLCASSLRQGVVEQYFGPGTRLLVL.

This chain joins TRBV7-9 and TRBJ2-1; perhaps TRBD1 as D (5 bases). The germline V and J ends were trimmed by 5 bases and 10 bases, with 15 bases remaining between them. The length of the CDR3 is 13 residues. Germline CDR1 SEHNR, CDR2 FQNEAQ (reference sequence). CDR3 coding DNA: TGTGCCAGCAGCCTTAGATATACAGGAGAGCAGTTCTTC. As protein: CASSLRYTGEQFF.

The chain joins TRBV5-1 to TRBJ2-2, with 8 bases that match TRBD1. V was pared by 2 bases and J by 2 bases, with 5 bases of the junction left unmatched. Germline-derived CDR1 and CDR2 are SGHRS and YFSETQ. This CDR3 has 16 residues. CDR3 sequence (DNA): TGCGCCAGCAGCTTTAGACAGGGGAGAAACACCGGGGAGCTGTTTTTT. Translation gives CASSFRQGRNTGELFF. Complete variable domain (other parts from reference TRBV5-1 and TRBJ2-2): KAGVTQTPRYLIKTRGQQVTLSCSPISGHRSVSWYQQTPGQGLQFLFEYFSETQRNKGNFPGRFSGRQFSNSRSEMNVSTLELGDSALYLCASSFRQGRNTGELFFGEGSRLTVL.

The genes are TRBV7-2 and TRBJ2-7; 9 nucleotides align to TRBD2. CDR1 is SGHTA, CDR2 FQGNSA, per germline. The trim removed 2 bases at V and 3 bases at J, leaving 2 bases unmatched. CDR3 length: 14 amino acids. The CDR3 sequence: CASSLSSGGYEQYF. The DNA of the CDR3 is TGTGCCAGCAGCTTAAGTAGCGGGGGCTACGAGCAGTACTTC.

This chain uses TRBV6-1 with TRBJ2-5, with 7 bases that match TRBD1. Matching the DNA end better, TRBJ2-7 makes the J call doubtful. Germline V CDR1 and CDR2: MNHNS, SASEGT. The CDR3 is made up of 14 amino acids. CDR3 nucleotides: TGTGCCAGCAGTCGCCATGACAGGGATTACGAGCAGTACTTC. This sequence encodes CASSRHDRDYEQYF.

This chain links TRBV29-1 with TRBJ1-2; 7 bases match TRBD1. V shed 7 bases, J shed 4 bases, and the junction held 6 bases outside the gene matches. Germline V gives CDR1 SQVTM, CDR2 ANQGSEA. The CDR3 contains 12 residues. The CDR3 region is CSGWTGSYGYTF. In DNA, the CDR3 is TGCAGCGGCTGGACAGGCAGCTATGGCTACACCTTC.

The V gene is TRBV15, the J gene TRBJ1-5; unclear D gene. The V gene lost 0 bases and the J gene lost 2 bases, with 8 bases spanning the gap. This CDR3 spans 15 amino acids. Looked up from germline, CDR1 is LNHNV and CDR2 is YYDKDF (reference sequence). The CDR3: CATSRDRRGNQPQHF. CDR3 nucleotide sequence: TGTGCCACCAGCAGAGACAGGCGGGGCAATCAGCCCCAGCATTTT.

The V gene is TRBV28, the J gene TRBJ2-1; D may be TRBD1 (5 bases). Between the trimmed V and J ends, which lost 6 bases and 7 bases, there was a span of 16 bases. The CDR3 sequence is 14 residues long. Germline CDR1 is MDHEN and CDR2 is SYDVKM. This CDR3 reads CASSPAGIVNEQFF. CDR3 coding DNA: TGTGCCAGCAGCCCGGCAGGGATCGTAAATGAGCAGTTCTTC. Full variable domain (rest looked up from reference TRBV28 and TRBJ2-1): DVKVTQSSRYLVKRTGEKVFLECVQDMDHENMFWYRQDPGLGLRLIYFSYDVKMKEKGDIPEGYSVSREKKERFSLILESASTNQTSMYLCASSPAGIVNEQFFGPGTRLTVL.

V and J are TRBV2 and TRBJ2-5; D perhaps matches TRBD2 (6 bases). The J call is in doubt because the DNA end fits TRBJ2-7 better. CDR3 size: 15 residues. Germline assignment: CDR1 SNHLY and CDR2 FYNNEI. The CDR3, as DNA: TGTGCCAGCAGTGAAGCTAGCGGTCCCTCCTACGAGCAGTACTTC. This codes for CASSEASGPSYEQYF.

The V call is TRBV29-1, the J call TRBJ2-1, with 10 positions matching TRBD2. The junction had 15 bases not matched to a gene; V was cut back by 6 bases and J by 4 bases. The CDR3 covers 17 residues. Germline-derived CDR1 and CDR2 are SQVTM and ANQGSEA. Here the CDR3 DNA reads TGCAGCGTCACTAGCGGGATGGTCAGAGGGGGGTACAATGAGCAGTTCTTC. This translates into CSVTSGMVRGGYNEQFF.

The V call is TRBV6-1, the J call TRBJ1-1, with D possibly matching TRBD1 (5 bases). Germline CDR1 is MNHNS and CDR2 is SASEGT. This CDR3 comprises 12 residues. The V end was cut by 5 bases, the J end by 6 bases, with 10 bases between. This CDR3 is CASSHAGAEAFF. The CDR3 coding sequence is TGTGCCAGCAGTCACGCGGGGGCTGAAGCTTTCTTT.

The CDR3 here is CASSGTFTHYEQYF. CDR3 DNA sequence: TGTGCCAGTAGTGGCACATTTACCCACTACGAGCAGTACTTC. This chain uses TRBV19 with TRBJ2-7; the D is unclear. The V gene's germline CDR1 is LNHDA and CDR2 SQIVND (reference sequence). Trimming removed 5 bases from V and 3 bases from J, with 14 bases in between. This CDR3 is built from 14 residues.

The CDR3 here is CASSPGTGSQPQHF. The CDR3 region has the DNA TGTGCCAGCAGCCCAGGGACAGGGAGTCAGCCCCAGCATTTT. This rearrangement joins TRBV5-6 to TRBJ1-5; 9 bases align to TRBD1. The CDR3 runs 14 residues. Per germline, CDR1 SGHDT and CDR2 YYEEEE. The V and J ends lost 4 bases and 6 bases, in that order; junction bases with no gene match: 5.